This entry features one TCR beta chain sequence. This clone was counted ten times or more. Its target antigen remains unknown. Base qualities are not provided; no much larger clone lies one nucleotide away. These data belong to a study of beta chain features in type 1 diabetes (dated by TCRdb to the late 2010s). For the study in its entirety: Patients and healthy donors did not differ in mean age, gender distribution, total cell number or subset yield. A total of roughly 100 million sorted cells were examined across all samples, and a strong correlation was observed between cell number per subset and RNA yield. The study compared TCRB repertoires of sorted circulating CD4+ T cell subsets between recently diagnosed type 1 diabetes patients and matched healthy donors. Naive and central memory subsets were obtained from all 30 or so donors, but regulatory and stem cell-like memory subsets were isolated from only 8 patients and 8 healthy donors.

All of the isolated RNA was reverse transcribed with the High Capacity cDNA Reverse Transcription Kit, so expressed TCRB transcripts were sequenced. Naive, central memory and regulatory T cell samples underwent deep immunoSEQ sequencing, averaging about 3.57 million total reads per sample. After sorted cells were lysed in RLT buffer, RNA was extracted with DNase-treated RNeasy Micro or Mini kits, with the choice depending on cell number. To prevent cross-contamination, each cell subset was processed individually, whereas patient and healthy donor samples were processed jointly. Using the immunoSEQ multiplex PCR, TCRB sequences were amplified from cDNA into 87-bp fragments spanning the CDR3 region. Amplicons were sequenced on the Illumina HiSeq platform. Concerning the study's data processing: Synthetic template baselines were used to correct PCR bias computationally, reads within Hamming distance 2 were collapsed together, and singletons that could not be merged were discarded. Reads were aligned against IMGT to assign V, D and J genes, CDR3 length and insertions or deletions at six rearrangement sites. Within each subset, clonotype counts were normalized to sorted cell number, and only after that were true diversity and Gini coefficients computed with the tcR R package. The overlap coefficient, calculated on TCRB nucleotide sequences, was used to quantify repertoire sharing. TCRdb took over this immuneACCESS table, retaining in-frame rearrangements with V and J assigned. Such tables are incomplete; in checked studies, under half of the missing clones stem from an unresolved V gene, and the remainder is unexplained. The V and J calls and clone size come from that table; D and trimming were worked out from the DNA. The table for this sample lists fewer than 400,000 clones; roughly 8% of them were counted only once. Around 0.44% of the sample goes to the ten largest clones.

Each donor gave one peripheral blood draw, averaging roughly 0.11 L, which was collected into heparinised tubes. Naive, central memory, regulatory and stem cell-like memory CD4+ T cells were sorted on a BD FACSAria II using a panel including CD45RO, CCR7, CD25, CD127, CD95 and CD27. Every sorted population had a purity above 95%. PBMCs were isolated right away by Lymphoprep density gradient centrifugation and were stained directly, without culture. Samples were stained and sorted in pairs, with one healthy donor and one patient per experiment, so that batch effects were minimized. The junction shows trimming of 2 bases on V and 3 bases on J, plus 14 bases between the germline ends. From its cysteine to its phenylalanine, the CDR3 spans 15 amino acids. The sequence is cut down to CDR3 DNA, 45 bases in frame from base 1. From a lookup of the germline V gene, CDR1 and CDR2 are MDHEN and SYDVKM. General study outcomes and caveats: Naive, central memory and regulatory TCRB repertoires appeared more similar among patients than among healthy donors. PCR may preferentially amplify shorter templates, but because patient and control samples were amplified and corrected together, any resulting skew would affect both groups equally. At VDJ recombination sites, type 1 diabetes patients had fewer insertions and more deleted nucleotides, which implies abnormalities in thymic rearrangement. In all four CD4+ subsets, TCRB CDR3 length was moderately but significantly shorter in type 1 diabetes patients. Because small numbers of individuals were included in the HLA sub-analyses, any influence of HLA type on TCRB rearrangement was left unresolved. Because cDNA was sequenced instead of genomic DNA, activated cells with high expression could be over-represented, although the groups did not differ in activation or CD3 levels.

The sequenced material came from central memory CD4+ T cells from blood. This chain joins TRBV28 to TRBJ2-7; the D region may be TRBD1 or TRBD2, each matching 5 bases equally. The source is a woman younger than 35 in good health. The CDR3 has the sequence CASSLGTGVHYEQYF. The sequenced DNA is TGTGCCAGCAGTTTAGGGACCGGGGTCCACTACGAGCAGTACTTC.